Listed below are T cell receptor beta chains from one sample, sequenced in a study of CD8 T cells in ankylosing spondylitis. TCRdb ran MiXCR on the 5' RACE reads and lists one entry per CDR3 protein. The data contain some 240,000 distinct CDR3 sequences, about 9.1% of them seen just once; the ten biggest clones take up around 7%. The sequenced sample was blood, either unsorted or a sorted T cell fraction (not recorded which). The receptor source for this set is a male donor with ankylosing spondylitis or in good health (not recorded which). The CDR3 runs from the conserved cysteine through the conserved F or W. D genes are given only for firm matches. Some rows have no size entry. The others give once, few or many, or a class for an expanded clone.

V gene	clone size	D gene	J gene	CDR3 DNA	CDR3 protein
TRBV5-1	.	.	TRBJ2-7	TGCGCCAGCAGCTTGGTGGGGGAACCGTTATTAAGCTCCTACGAGCAGTACTTC	CASSLVGEPLLSSYEQYF
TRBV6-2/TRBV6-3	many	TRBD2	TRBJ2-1	TGTGCCAGCAGCCCTAGCGGGAGGGCGGTCAATGAGCAGTTCTTC	CASSPSGRAVNEQFF
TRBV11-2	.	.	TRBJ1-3	TGTGCCAGCAGCTTTCTATCCAGCTCTGGAAACACCATATATTTT	CASSFLSSSGNTIYF
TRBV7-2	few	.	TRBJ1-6	TGTGCCACCAGGGGTCCAAGGGGTAATTCACCCCTCCACTTT	CATRGPRGNSPLHF
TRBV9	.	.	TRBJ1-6	TGTGCCAGCAGCGAAGAGATTCAAGGACAGTTTTATAATTCACCCCTCCACTTT	CASSEEIQGQFYNSPLHF
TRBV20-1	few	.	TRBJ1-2	TGCAGTGCTAACAGCCTCTATGGCTACACCTTC	CSANSLYGYTF
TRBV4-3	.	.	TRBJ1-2	TGCGCCAGCAGCCAAGATCTGCAGGACAACTATGGCTACACCTTC	CASSQDLQDNYGYTF
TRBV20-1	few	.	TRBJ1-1	TGCAGTGCTAGACTCGGGTCAGGCGTGGCTGAAGCTTTCTTT	CSARLGSGVAEAFF
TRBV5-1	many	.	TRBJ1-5	TGCGCCAGCAGCCCCCTAGGGGTGGGAAACAATCAGCCCCAGCATTTT	CASSPLGVGNNQPQHF
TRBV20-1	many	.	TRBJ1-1	TGCAGTGCTAGACCCCCCGGGGTAGGTGGCACTGAAGCTTTCTTT	CSARPPGVGGTEAFF
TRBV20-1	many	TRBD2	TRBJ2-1	TGCAGTGCTAGAAAGGGCCTAGCGGGAGCTGGAGGGAATGAGCAGTTCTTC	CSARKGLAGAGGNEQFF
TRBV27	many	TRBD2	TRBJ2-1	TGTGCCAGCAGTTTAAGGGGGACTAGCGGTTACAATGAGCAGTTCTTC	CASSLRGTSGYNEQFF
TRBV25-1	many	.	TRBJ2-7	TGTGCCAGCAGGCCGGAGGGAACCTACGAGCAGTACTTC	CASRPEGTYEQYF
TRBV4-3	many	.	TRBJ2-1	TGCGCCAGCAGCCAAGAGGGTTCCTACAATGAGCAGTTCTTC	CASSQEGSYNEQFF
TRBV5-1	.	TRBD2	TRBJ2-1	TGCGCCAGCAGCTTGGCCCTAGCGGGAGGGCTCGATGAGCAGTTCTTC	CASSLALAGGLDEQFF
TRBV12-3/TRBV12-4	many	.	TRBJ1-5	TGTGCCAGCAGTTTGGGGGGAGTCGGTCAGCCCCAGCATTTT	CASSLGGVGQPQHF
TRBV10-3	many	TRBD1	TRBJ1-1	TGTGCCATCAGTGAGTATCAGGACAGGGCTCCGGGCACTGAAGCTTTCTTT	CAISEYQDRAPGTEAFF
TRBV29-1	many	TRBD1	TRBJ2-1	TGCAGCGTTGTGGGGGACAGGGATGAGCAGTTCTTC	CSVVGDRDEQFF
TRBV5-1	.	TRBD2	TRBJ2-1	TGCGCCAGCAGCTTAGGGACTATCATTTCTGAGCAGTTCTTC	CASSLGTIISEQFF
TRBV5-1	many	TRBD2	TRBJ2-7	TGCGCCAGCAGCTCCTCTAGCGGGACCACCTACGAGCAGTACTTC	CASSSSSGTTYEQYF
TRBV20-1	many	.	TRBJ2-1	TGCAGTGCTAGCCTAGTGGGCTACAATGAGCAGTTCTTC	CSASLVGYNEQFF
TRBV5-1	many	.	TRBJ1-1	TGCGCCAGCAGCTTGGGTACGAGTAAGGTGACTGAAGCTTTCTTT	CASSLGTSKVTEAFF
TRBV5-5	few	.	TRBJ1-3	TGTGCCAGCAGCTTGGCCCCCAGGGTGGAAAACACCATATATTTT	CASSLAPRVENTIYF
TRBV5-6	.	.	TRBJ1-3	TGTGCCAGCAGCTTGGAAACCAACACCATATATTTT	CASSLETNTIYF
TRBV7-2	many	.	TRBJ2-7	TGTGCCAGCAGCGGATACTACGAGCAGTACTTC	CASSGYYEQYF
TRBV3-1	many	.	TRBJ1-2	TGTGCCAGCAGCCAATCTCTAACAGCTATTAATGGCTACACCTTC	CASSQSLTAINGYTF
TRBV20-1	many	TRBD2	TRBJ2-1	TGCAGTGGGGGACTAGCGGCCTACAATGAGCAGTTCTTC	CSGGLAAYNEQFF
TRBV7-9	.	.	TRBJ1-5	TGTGCCAGCAGCTTAGCCACAGGGACGGGTCAGCCCCAGCATTTT	CASSLATGTGQPQHF
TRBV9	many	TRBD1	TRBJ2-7	TGTGCCAGCAGCTCCTCTCCCGGGACAGCCCCCCGCGAGCAGTACTTC	CASSSSPGTAPREQYF
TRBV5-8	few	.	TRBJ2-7	TGTGCCAGCAGCCCGGAGGGGGTACCTAGCTCCTACGAGCAGTACTTC	CASSPEGVPSSYEQYF
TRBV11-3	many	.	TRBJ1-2	TGTGCCAGCAGCCAGGGATGGGGAAACCTCTATGGCTACACCTTC	CASSQGWGNLYGYTF
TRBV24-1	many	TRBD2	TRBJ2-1	TGTGCCACCAGTGCCCACGGGAGGGAAGAGCAGTTCTTC	CATSAHGREEQFF
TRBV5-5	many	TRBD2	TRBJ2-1	TGTGCCAGCAGCCCAGCGGGGTACTCTCACAATGAGCAGTTCTTC	CASSPAGYSHNEQFF
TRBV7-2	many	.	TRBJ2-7	TGTGCCAGCAGCTTGCAAAGTCTAGTCGGCGAGCAGTACTTC	CASSLQSLVGEQYF
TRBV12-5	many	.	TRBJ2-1	TGTGCTAGTGGTTTGAATAGGGCCTATGAGCAGTTCTTC	CASGLNRAYEQFF
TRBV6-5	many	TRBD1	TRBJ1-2	TGTGCCAGCAGTTACTCGGGACAGGGGAATGGCTACACCTTC	CASSYSGQGNGYTF
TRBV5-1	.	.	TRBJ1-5	TGCGCCAGCAGCTTGGGCCCCCAGACGGGGGCCTGGCAGCCCCAGCATTTT	CASSLGPQTGAWQPQHF
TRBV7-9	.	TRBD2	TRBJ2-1	TGTGCCAGCAGCTTACTAGCGGACTTTTCGTACAATGAGCAGTTCTTC	CASSLLADFSYNEQFF
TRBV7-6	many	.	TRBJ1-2	TGTGCCAGCAGCTCAAAACTTTTTGGGGCTTATGGCTACACCTTC	CASSSKLFGAYGYTF
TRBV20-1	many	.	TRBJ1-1	TGCAGTGTGAAAGAGGACACTGAAGCTTTCTTT	CSVKEDTEAFF
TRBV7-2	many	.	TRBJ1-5	TGTGCCAGCAGCTTGGGACCGTATAGCAATCAGCCCCAGCATTTT	CASSLGPYSNQPQHF
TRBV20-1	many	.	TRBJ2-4	TGCAGTGCTAGAGATAACAGACCCAAAAACATTCAGTACTTC	CSARDNRPKNIQYF
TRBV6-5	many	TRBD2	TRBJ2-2	TGTGCCAGCAGTCACCAAACTAGCGGGTCAAACACCGGGGAGCTGTTTTTT	CASSHQTSGSNTGELFF
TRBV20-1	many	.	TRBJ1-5	TGCAGTGCTAGAGAGGAGTGGGCGGCGGCGGGAACTAATCAGCCCCAGCATTTT	CSAREEWAAAGTNQPQHF